The clone carrying this T cell receptor (beta chain) was detected once. Its antigen remains unidentified. The V gene end was trimmed by 5 bases and the J gene end by 1 base; junction bases not matched to a gene: 3. The CDR3 consists of 15 residues. The germline V gene has CDR1 SGHVS and CDR2 FQNEAQ. This sample was included in a study of shared clonotypes between healthy human individuals. For the study at large: Per-donor plates numbered three CD4 naive, three CD4 memory, two CD8 naive and one CD8 memory. Study-wide points: It was the few donors that limited the genetic and exposure-history diversity represented. Though the depth was large, rarefaction showed that sorted-subset sequencing was incomplete.

The genomic DNA of each subset was split evenly across several immunoSEQ plates. The table came from immunoSEQ multiplex PCR; TCRdb's copy has only in-frame clones and leaves some out. The table has roughly 2.2 million clones, about 92% seen once. The chain carries TRBV7-8 and TRBJ1-2, with 11 bases matching TRBD1. Specimen: naive CD4+ T cells from PBMCs. The subset denotes: CD45RA+ positively selected. The TCR originated in a man aged 18-30 years in good health. Some clones in this sample may be carry-over from other donors' samples. The CDR3 DNA sequence: TGTGCCAGCAGCACTGGGACAGGGGGTAACTATGGCTACACCTTC. Its protein product is CASSTGTGGNYGYTF.